This T cell receptor beta chain originates from a study of blood T cell repertoires in COVID-19. Study-wide background: Samples came from the United States, Italy and Spain, spanning acute and convalescent COVID-19.

Between the trimmed V and J ends, which lost 0 bases and 7 bases, there was a span of 10 bases. The CDR3 runs 15 residues. Germline CDR1 is LGHNA and CDR2 is YNFKEQ. As handled by the study authors: By means of reference gene primer amplification, nucleated cell counts were estimated. Assay used: immunoSEQ multiplex PCR; TCRdb lists only in-frame clones, some missing. From that table come the V and J calls and clone size; the DNA was used to work out D and trimming. Of about 170,000 clones in the sample, 85% were seen once. The material sequenced was peripheral blood. This TCR was sampled from a human donor with acute or convalescent COVID-19. The donor label of this sample is uncertain. This chain connects TRBV4-2 to TRBJ1-6, with D possibly matching TRBD1 (6 bases). The CDR3 here is CASSQDGQGNSPLHF. The CDR3, as DNA: TGTGCCAGCAGCCAAGATGGTCAGGGGAATTCACCCCTCCACTTT.